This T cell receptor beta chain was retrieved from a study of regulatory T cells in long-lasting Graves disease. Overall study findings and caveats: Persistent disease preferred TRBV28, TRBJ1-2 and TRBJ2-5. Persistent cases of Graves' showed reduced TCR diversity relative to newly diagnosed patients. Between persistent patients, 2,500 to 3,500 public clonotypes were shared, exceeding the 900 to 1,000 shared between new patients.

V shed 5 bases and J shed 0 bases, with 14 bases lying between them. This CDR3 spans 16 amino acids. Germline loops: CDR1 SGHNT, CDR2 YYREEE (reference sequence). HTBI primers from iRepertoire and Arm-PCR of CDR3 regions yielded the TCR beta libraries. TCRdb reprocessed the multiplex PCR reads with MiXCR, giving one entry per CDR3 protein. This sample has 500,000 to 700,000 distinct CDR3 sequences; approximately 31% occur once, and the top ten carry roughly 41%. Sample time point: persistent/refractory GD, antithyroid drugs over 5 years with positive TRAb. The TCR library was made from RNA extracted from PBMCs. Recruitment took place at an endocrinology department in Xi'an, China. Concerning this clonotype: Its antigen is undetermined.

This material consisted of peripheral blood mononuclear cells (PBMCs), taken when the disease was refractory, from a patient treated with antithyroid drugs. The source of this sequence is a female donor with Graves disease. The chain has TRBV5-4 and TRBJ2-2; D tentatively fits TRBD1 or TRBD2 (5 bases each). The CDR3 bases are TGTGCCAGCAGTATTTCGTGGGGGTCGAACACCGGGGAGCTGTTTTTT. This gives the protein CASSISWGSNTGELFF.